Listed below are T cell receptor beta chains from one sample, sequenced in a study of cytomegalovirus exposure and HLA in healthy donors. The protocol was immunoSEQ multiplex PCR, while the TCRdb copy is restricted to in-frame clones and leaves out a portion. The table includes about 150,000 clones, about two thirds detected once. Source material: PBMCs. These receptors originate from a man younger than 45 in good health and CMV-seropositive. The CDR3 runs from the conserved cysteine through the conserved F or W. D genes are given only for firm matches. The size of a clone is reported for some rows only, either as once, few or many, or as a class for expanded clones.

D gene | J gene | V gene | clone size | CDR3 DNA | CDR3 protein
TRBD2 | TRBJ2-5 | TRBV7-9 | . | TGTGCCAGCAGCCTGACCGGGACTAGGGGGGAGACCCAGTACTTC | CASSLTGTRGETQYF
. | TRBJ1-2 | TRBV23-1 | . | TGCGCCAGCAGTCAATCCCCCTCCCTAGACTGTGGCTACACCTTC | CASSQSPSLDCGYTF
. | TRBJ2-1 | TRBV9 | once | TGTGCCAGCAGCGTAGGTACCCAGGGGTACAATGAGCAGTTCTTC | CASSVGTQGYNEQFF
TRBD2 | TRBJ2-1 | TRBV6-6 | few | TGTGCCAGCAGTACCGGACTAGCGGGACACAATTGCTATCAGTTCTTC | CASSTGLAGHNCYQFF
TRBD2 | TRBJ2-7 | TRBV29-1 | . | TGCAGCGTAAGCGGGGGGTCTCACTCCTACGAGCAGTACTTC | CSVSGGSHSYEQYF
. | TRBJ2-7 | TRBV6-5 | . | TGTGCCAGCAGTTACGAGGCTCGTCAGATTTCCGAGCAGTACTTC | CASSYEARQISEQYF
TRBD2 | TRBJ2-7 | TRBV27 | . | TGTGCCAGCAACCCAGTAGGGCTAGCGGGAGGGAGCGAGCAGTACTTC | CASNPVGLAGGSEQYF
TRBD1 | TRBJ1-5 | TRBV11-2 | . | TGTGCCAGCAGCCAACAGGGGCTCGGCAATCAGCCCCAGCATTTT | CASSQQGLGNQPQHF
TRBD1 | TRBJ1-1 | TRBV19 | . | TGTGCCAGTAGTATCGAGTGGGACAGAGAAGCTTTCTTT | CASSIEWDREAFF
TRBD2 | TRBJ2-5 | TRBV5-1 | . | TGCGCCAGCAGCTTGGAACTAGCGGGAGTCGAGACCCAGTACTTC | CASSLELAGVETQYF
. | TRBJ1-1 | TRBV11-2 | . | TGTGCCAGCAGCCAGAACCAAAACAGGGTGCGCACTGAAGCTTTCTTT | CASSQNQNRVRTEAFF
. | TRBJ2-7 | TRBV21-1 | . | TGTGCCAGCAGCACGTATTGCCAGGGTCATCCCTACGAGCAGTACTTC | CASSTYCQGHPYEQYF
. | TRBJ2-1 | TRBV6-1 | . | TGTGCCAGCACTTTACGGGGACAAGTCCATGAGCAGTTCTTC | CASTLRGQVHEQFF
TRBD1 | TRBJ2-3 | TRBV4-1 | . | TGCGCCAGCAGCCAAGACGAAACCATTAGGGGGCGCGGCACAGATACGCAGTATTTT | CASSQDETIRGRGTDTQYF
. | TRBJ2-1 | TRBV5-4 | . | TGTGCCAGCCCTCTACTGGGGGACTCCAATGAGCAGTTCTTC | CASPLLGDSNEQFF
. | TRBJ2-1 | TRBV30 | once | TGTGCCTGGAGTAAAGCTAGCGTCAATGAGCAGTTCTTC | CAWSKASVNEQFF
. | TRBJ2-3 | TRBV18 | . | TGTGCCAGCTCCCGCGGGATACTTGGAAACACAGATACGCAGTATTTT | CASSRGILGNTDTQYF
TRBD1 | TRBJ1-1 | TRBV7-3 | . | TGTGCCAGCAGCTTAACTCCCCAAGGGGGCGATTTGGGCACTGAAGCTTTCTTT | CASSLTPQGGDLGTEAFF
. | TRBJ1-5 | TRBV19 | . | TGTGCCAGTAGCGCAGGGCAGGCTGATCAGCCCCAGCATTTT | CASSAGQADQPQHF
. | TRBJ2-7 | TRBV13 | . | TGTGCCAGCTCCTTTTTCGAGACAGGAGACTACGAGCAGTACTTC | CASSFFETGDYEQYF
TRBD1 | TRBJ1-5 | TRBV27 | . | TGTGCCAGCAGCTACAGGGGGTTGACTCATCAGCCCCAGCATTTT | CASSYRGLTHQPQHF
. | TRBJ1-1 | TRBV6-1 | . | TGTGCCAGCAGACCCGGTGTTAACACTGAAGCTTTCTTT | CASRPGVNTEAFF
TRBD2 | TRBJ2-1 | TRBV14 | . | TGTGCCAGCAGCTCTCAACGCCCCCGACTAGCGGGCCATGAGCAGTTCTTC | CASSSQRPRLAGHEQFF
. | TRBJ2-2 | TRBV5-3 | . | TGTGCCAGAAGGCCTATCCACACCGGGGAGCTGTTTTTT | CARRPIHTGELFF
TRBD2 | TRBJ2-2 | TRBV7-3 | few | TGTGCCAGCAGCGAGGGACTAGCGGGAGCGGCCGGGGAGCTGTTTTTT | CASSEGLAGAAGELFF
TRBD1 | TRBJ2-1 | TRBV28 | . | TGTGCCAGCAGTGGGGACAGGGGCTACTTTTCTGAGCAGTTCTTC | CASSGDRGYFSEQFF
. | TRBJ1-2 | TRBV5-4 | . | TGTGCCAGCAGTTTTCTTGATGGCTACACCTTC | CASSFLDGYTF
TRBD1 | TRBJ1-6 | TRBV27 | . | TGTGCCAGCAGTCTAGGGACAGGGTATTCGTCACCCCTCCACTTT | CASSLGTGYSSPLHF
TRBD2 | TRBJ2-2 | TRBV6-1 | . | TGTGCCAGCAGTAGTTTAGCGGGAGACCCCGGGGAGCTGTTTTTT | CASSSLAGDPGELFF
TRBD1 | TRBJ1-2 | TRBV28 | . | TGTGCCAGCAAGATCCGGGACAGGGTAAACTATGGCTACACCTTC | CASKIRDRVNYGYTF
TRBD2 | TRBJ2-5 | TRBV9 | once | TGTGCCAGCAGCGTAGAGGAGCGGGAGGACGAGGGAATGGAGACCCAGTACTTC | CASSVEEREDEGMETQYF
. | TRBJ2-5 | TRBV5-1 | once | TGCGCCAGCAGCTTGTATCCGGGAAGGTGGGAGGCCCAGTACTTC | CASSLYPGRWEAQYF
. | TRBJ2-1 | TRBV29-1 | . | TGCAGCGTTGCTTCTGGAGGGGGGAGGGTGAGATACAATGAGCAGTTCTTC | CSVASGGGRVRYNEQFF
. | TRBJ2-5 | TRBV18 | . | TGTGCCAGCTCACCACCTGGGGCAGGTCAAGAGACCCAGTACTTC | CASSPPGAGQETQYF
TRBD1 | TRBJ2-2 | TRBV29-1 | few | TGCAGCGTTCCGCGTACAGGGGCGGTCACCGGGGAGCTGTTTTTT | CSVPRTGAVTGELFF
TRBD2 | TRBJ2-2 | TRBV27 | . | TGTGCCAGCAGTGGGACTAGCGTAGGTTTCACCGGGGAGCTGTTTTTT | CASSGTSVGFTGELFF
. | TRBJ2-5 | TRBV11-1 | . | TGTGCCAGCAGCTTAGGGGCGGGTCGAGAGACCCAGTACTTC | CASSLGAGRETQYF
TRBD2 | TRBJ2-5 | TRBV28 | . | TGTGCCAGCAGTTTATCCCTACGGACTAGCGGGAGTGAGACCCAGTACTTC | CASSLSLRTSGSETQYF
TRBD1 | TRBJ1-1 | TRBV11-2 | . | TGTGCCAGCAGCCGGACAGGTACCACTGAAGCTTTCTTT | CASSRTGTTEAFF
. | TRBJ1-1 | TRBV5-6 | . | TGTGCCAGCAGCTTTGGGGCGGGAAGCACTGAAGCTTTCTTT | CASSFGAGSTEAFF
TRBD2 | TRBJ2-7 | TRBV6-1 | . | TGTGCCAGCAGTCGTGGGACTAGCGGACAGTACGAGCAGTACTTC | CASSRGTSGQYEQYF
. | TRBJ2-6 | TRBV5-1 | . | TGCGCCAGCCAGGCATTTGTGGGGGCGGATGGGGCCAACGTCCTGACTTTC | CASQAFVGADGANVLTF
. | TRBJ1-2 | TRBV10-3 | . | TGTGCCATCGGAGAACGCGGCTACACCTTC | CAIGERGYTF
TRBD1 | TRBJ1-4 | TRBV7-2 | . | TGTGCCAGCAGCCTCGTAGGGGGCCGGGACGAAAAACTGTTTTTT | CASSLVGGRDEKLFF
. | TRBJ2-3 | TRBV5-5 | few | TGTGCCAGCAGCTTGGGCGCCGGTAGCGTAGATACGCAGTATTTT | CASSLGAGSVDTQYF
. | TRBJ1-1 | TRBV7-6 | once | TGTGCCAGCAGCTTAGTGCGACAGCCTAACACTGAAGCTTTCTTT | CASSLVRQPNTEAFF
TRBD1 | TRBJ2-5 | TRBV5-1 | few | TGCGCCAGCAGCCTAGATTGGACAGGGCCCGGTGGGACCCAGTACTTC | CASSLDWTGPGGTQYF
TRBD2 | TRBJ2-1 | TRBV7-9 | few | TGTGCCAGCAGCCAGCCCAGGCTAGCGGGTTCTAGGGTCTACAATGAGCAGTTCTTC | CASSQPRLAGSRVYNEQFF
TRBD1 | TRBJ1-5 | TRBV7-2 | . | TGTGCCAGCAGCCAAGGGACAGCTGATCAGCCCCGGCATTTT | CASSQGTADQPRHF